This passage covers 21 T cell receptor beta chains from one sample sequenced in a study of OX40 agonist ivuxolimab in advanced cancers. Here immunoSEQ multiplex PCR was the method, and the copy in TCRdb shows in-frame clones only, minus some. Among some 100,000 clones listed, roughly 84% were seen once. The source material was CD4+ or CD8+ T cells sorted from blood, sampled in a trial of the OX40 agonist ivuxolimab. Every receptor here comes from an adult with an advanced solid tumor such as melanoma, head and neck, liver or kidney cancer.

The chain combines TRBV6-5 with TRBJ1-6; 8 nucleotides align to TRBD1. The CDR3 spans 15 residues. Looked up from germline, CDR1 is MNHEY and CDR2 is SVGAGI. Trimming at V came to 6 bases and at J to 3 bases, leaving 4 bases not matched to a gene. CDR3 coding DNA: TGTGCCAGCAGAACCGACAGGGGCTATAATTCACCCCTCCACTTT. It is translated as CASRTDRGYNSPLHF.

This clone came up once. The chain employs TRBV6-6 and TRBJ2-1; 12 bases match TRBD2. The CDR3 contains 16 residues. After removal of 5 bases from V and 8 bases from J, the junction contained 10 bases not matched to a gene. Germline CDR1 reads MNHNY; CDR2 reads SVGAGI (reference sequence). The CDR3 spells CASSKLAGGSKDEQFF. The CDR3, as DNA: TGTGCCAGCAGTAAACTAGCGGGGGGCTCGAAGGATGAGCAGTTCTTC.

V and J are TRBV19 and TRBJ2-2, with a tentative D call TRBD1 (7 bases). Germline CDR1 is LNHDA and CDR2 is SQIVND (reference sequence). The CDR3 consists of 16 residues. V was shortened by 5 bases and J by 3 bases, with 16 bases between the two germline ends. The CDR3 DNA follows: TGTGCCAGTAGTCCCCGGGCGGGACAGTACACCGGGGAGCTGTTTTTT. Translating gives CASSPRAGQYTGELFF.

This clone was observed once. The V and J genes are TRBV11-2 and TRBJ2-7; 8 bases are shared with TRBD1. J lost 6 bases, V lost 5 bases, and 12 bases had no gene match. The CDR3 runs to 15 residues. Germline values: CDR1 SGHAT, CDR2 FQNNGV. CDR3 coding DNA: TGTGCCAGCAGCCCTAGGTGGAGGACAGGGCTCGAGCAGTACGTC. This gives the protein CASSPRWRTGLEQYV.

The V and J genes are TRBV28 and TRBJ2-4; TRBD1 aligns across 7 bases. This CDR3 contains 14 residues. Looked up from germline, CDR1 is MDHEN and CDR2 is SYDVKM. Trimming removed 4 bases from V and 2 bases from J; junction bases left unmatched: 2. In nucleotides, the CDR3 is TGTGCCAGCAGTTCACAGGGGACCAAAAACATTCAGTACTTC. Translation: CASSSQGTKNIQYF.

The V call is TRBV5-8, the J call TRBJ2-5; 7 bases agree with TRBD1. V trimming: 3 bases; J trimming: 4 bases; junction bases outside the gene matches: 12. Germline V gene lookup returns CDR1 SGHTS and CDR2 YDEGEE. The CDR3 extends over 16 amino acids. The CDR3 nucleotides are TGTGCCAGCAGCTGGGGACAGAGTCGTGGGGGAGAGACCCAGTACTTC. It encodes CASSWGQSRGGETQYF.

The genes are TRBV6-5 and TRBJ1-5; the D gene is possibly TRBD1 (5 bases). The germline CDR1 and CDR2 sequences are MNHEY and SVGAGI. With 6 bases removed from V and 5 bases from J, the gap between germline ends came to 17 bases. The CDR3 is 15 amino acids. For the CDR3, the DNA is TGTGCCAGCAGCCCCGCAGGGCGGGAAGATCAGCCCCAGCATTTT. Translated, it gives CASSPAGREDQPQHF.

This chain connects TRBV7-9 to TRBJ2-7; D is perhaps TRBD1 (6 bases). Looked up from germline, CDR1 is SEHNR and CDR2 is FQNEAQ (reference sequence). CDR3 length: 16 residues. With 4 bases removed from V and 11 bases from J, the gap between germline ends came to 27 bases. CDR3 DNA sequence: TGTGCCAGCAGCTGGGGGACAACTGACCTCTCAATAGATAAGTACTTC. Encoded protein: CASSWGTTDLSIDKYF.

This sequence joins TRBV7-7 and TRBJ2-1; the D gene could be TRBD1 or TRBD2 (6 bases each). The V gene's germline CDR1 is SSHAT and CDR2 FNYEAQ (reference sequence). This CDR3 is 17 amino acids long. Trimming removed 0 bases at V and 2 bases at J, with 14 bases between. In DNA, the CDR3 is TGTGCCAGCAGCTTAGCGGTAGCGAGGGGGGCCTACAATGAGCAGTTCTTC. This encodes CASSLAVARGAYNEQFF.

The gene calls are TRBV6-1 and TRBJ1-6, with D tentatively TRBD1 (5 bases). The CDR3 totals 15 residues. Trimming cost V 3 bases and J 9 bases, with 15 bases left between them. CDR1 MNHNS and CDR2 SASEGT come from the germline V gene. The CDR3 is CASSEAWDGISPLHF. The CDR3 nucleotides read TGTGCCAGCAGTGAGGCATGGGACGGGATTTCACCCCTCCACTTT.

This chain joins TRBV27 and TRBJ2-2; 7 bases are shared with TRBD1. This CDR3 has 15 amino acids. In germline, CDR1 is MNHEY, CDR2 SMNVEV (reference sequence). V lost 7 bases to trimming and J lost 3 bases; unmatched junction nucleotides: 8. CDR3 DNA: TGTGCCAGCACTAACGGACAGGTTCACACCGGGGAGCTGTTTTTT. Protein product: CASTNGQVHTGELFF.

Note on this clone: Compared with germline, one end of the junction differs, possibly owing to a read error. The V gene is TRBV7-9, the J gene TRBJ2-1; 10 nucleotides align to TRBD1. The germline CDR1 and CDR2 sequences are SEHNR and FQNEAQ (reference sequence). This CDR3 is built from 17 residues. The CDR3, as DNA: TGTGCCGGCAGCCTTCGACAGGGGGCGTCTAGCTACAATGAGCAGTTCTTC. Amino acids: CAGSLRQGASSYNEQFF.

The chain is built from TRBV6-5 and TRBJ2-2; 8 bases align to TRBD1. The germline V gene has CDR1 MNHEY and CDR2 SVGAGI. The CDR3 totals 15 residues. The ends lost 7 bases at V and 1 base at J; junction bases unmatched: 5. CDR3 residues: CASKRQGRNTGELFF. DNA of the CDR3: TGTGCCAGCAAACGACAGGGGCGGAACACCGGGGAGCTGTTTTTT.

CDR3 sequence: CSVGTGDYGYTF. The CDR3 DNA reads TGCAGCGTAGGGACAGGGGACTATGGCTACACCTTC. The V call is TRBV29-1, the J call TRBJ1-2; 10 nucleotides align to TRBD1. Germline CDR1 is SQVTM and CDR2 is ANQGSEA. The CDR3 has 12 amino acids. V shed 6 bases, J shed 3 bases, and the junction held 1 base outside the gene matches.

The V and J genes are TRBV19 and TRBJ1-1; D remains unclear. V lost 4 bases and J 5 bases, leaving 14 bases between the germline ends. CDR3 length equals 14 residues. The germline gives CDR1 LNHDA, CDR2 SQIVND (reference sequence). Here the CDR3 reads CASSTTRTSTEAFF. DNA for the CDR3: TGTGCCAGTAGTACCACTCGGACGAGTACTGAAGCTTTCTTT. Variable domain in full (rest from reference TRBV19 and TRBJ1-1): DGGITQSPKYLFRKEGQNVTLSCEQNLNHDAMYWYRQDPGQGLRLIYYSQIVNDFQKGDIAEGYSVSREKKESFPLTVTSAQKNPTAFYLCASSTTRTSTEAFFGQGTRLTVV.

DNA of the CDR3: TGCGCCAGCAGCTTGCCCCCATCGGGGGGCAGCACAGATACGCAGTATTTT. Encoded protein: CASSLPPSGGSTDTQYF. This sequence joins TRBV5-1 and TRBJ2-3, with TRBD2 as a possible D gene (7 bases). This CDR3 has 17 residues. Germline-derived CDR1 and CDR2 are SGHRS and YFSETQ. Trimming took off 1 base at V and 0 bases at J, with 15 bases between the two ends.

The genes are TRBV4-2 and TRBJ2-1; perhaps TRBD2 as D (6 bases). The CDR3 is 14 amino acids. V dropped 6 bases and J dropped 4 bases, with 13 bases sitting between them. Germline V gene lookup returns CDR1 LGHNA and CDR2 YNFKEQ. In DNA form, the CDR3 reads TGTGCCAGCAGATCAACCGGGGGATACAATGAGCAGTTCTTC. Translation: CASRSTGGYNEQFF.

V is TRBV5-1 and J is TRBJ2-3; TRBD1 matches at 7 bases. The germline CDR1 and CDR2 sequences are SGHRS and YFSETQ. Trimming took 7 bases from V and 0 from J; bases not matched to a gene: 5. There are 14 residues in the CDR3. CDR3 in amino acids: CASSGQTSTDTQYF. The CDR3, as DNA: TGCGCCAGCTCGGGACAGACTAGCACAGATACGCAGTATTTT.

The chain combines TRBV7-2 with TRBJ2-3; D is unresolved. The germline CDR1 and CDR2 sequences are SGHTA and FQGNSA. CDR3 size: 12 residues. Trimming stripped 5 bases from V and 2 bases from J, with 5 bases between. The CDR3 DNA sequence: TGTGCCAGCAGCCCTTACACAGATACGCAGTATTTT. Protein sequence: CASSPYTDTQYF.

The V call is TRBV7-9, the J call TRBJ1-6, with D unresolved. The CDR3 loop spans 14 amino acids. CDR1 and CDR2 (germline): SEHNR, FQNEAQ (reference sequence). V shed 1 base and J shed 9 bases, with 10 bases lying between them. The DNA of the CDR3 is TGTGCCAGCAGCTTAGATCCGCCGGGTTCACCCCTCCACTTT. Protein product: CASSLDPPGSPLHF.

This CDR3 is CASSLGSGGNEAFF. CDR3 DNA: TGTGCCAGCAGCTTAGGCTCCGGGGGAAATGAAGCTTTCTTT. This sequence joins TRBV7-2 and TRBJ1-1; perhaps TRBD1 as D (5 bases). Looked up from germline, CDR1 is SGHTA and CDR2 is FQGNSA. V lost 1 base and J 7 bases, leaving 13 bases between the germline ends. This CDR3 has 14 residues. Filled out from reference TRBV7-2 and TRBJ1-1, the complete variable domain reads GAGVSQSPSNKVTEKGKDVELRCDPISGHTALYWYRQSLGQGLEFLIYFQGNSAPDKSGLPSDRFSAERTGGSVSTLTIQRTQQEDSAVYLCASSLGSGGNEAFFGQGTRLTVV.